One and the same sample provided the 18 T cell receptor beta chains below, sequenced in a study of cytomegalovirus exposure and HLA in healthy donors. This PCR relied on a set of 60 Vbeta primers and 13 Jbeta primers. TCRdb's copy holds only in-frame clones and misses some; the assay was immunoSEQ multiplex PCR. The table lists about 140,000 clones, about 80% of them singletons. The sequenced sample was PBMCs. Receptor source: a young man in good health.

This chain links TRBV5-8 with TRBJ2-3; a weak D match, TRBD1 (5 bases). Germline CDR1 is SGHTS and CDR2 is YDEGEE. With 0 bases removed from V and 0 bases from J, the gap between germline ends came to 11 bases. The CDR3 has 16 amino acids. This CDR3 is CASSLGQSSSTDTQYF. The CDR3 DNA is TGTGCCAGCAGCTTGGGACAGTCCAGTAGCACAGATACGCAGTATTTT.

V and J are TRBV20-1 and TRBJ2-1, with D unclear. The germline V gene encodes CDR1 DFQATT and CDR2 SNEGSKA (reference sequence). This CDR3 region has 10 residues. The V end was cut by 2 bases, the J end by 8 bases, with 4 bases between. The CDR3 reads CSARLYEQFF. The CDR3 coding sequence is TGCAGTGCTAGACTATATGAGCAGTTCTTC.

V and J are TRBV5-1 and TRBJ2-3; no clear D. CDR3 length: 13 amino acids. V gave up 1 base and J gave up 6 bases, with 9 bases separating them. Germline-derived CDR1 and CDR2 are SGHRS and YFSETQ. The CDR3 sequence is CASSLSPRDTQYF. Written as DNA, the CDR3 is TGCGCCAGCAGCTTGTCCCCGAGGGATACGCAGTATTTT. Variable domain in full (rest from reference TRBV5-1 and TRBJ2-3): KAGVTQTPRYLIKTRGQQVTLSCSPISGHRSVSWYQQTPGQGLQFLFEYFSETQRNKGNFPGRFSGRQFSNSRSEMNVSTLELGDSALYLCASSLSPRDTQYFGPGTRLTVL.

This clone was detected only once. V gene TRBV6-6 combines with J gene TRBJ1-3, with D maybe TRBD1 (5 bases). Germline V gene data show CDR1 as MNHNY and CDR2 as SVGAGI (reference sequence). Trimming removed 5 bases from V and 2 bases from J, with 13 bases in between. The CDR3 has 15 residues. The CDR3 bases are TGTGCCAGCAGTGGACATCGTCCGGCTGGAAACACCATATATTTT. Protein product: CASSGHRPAGNTIYF.

The chain uses TRBV15 and TRBJ1-2; D unclear. The CDR3 has 14 amino acids. CDR1 and CDR2 from the germline V gene are LNHNV and YYDKDF (reference sequence). Deletions cut 3 bases from V and 0 bases from J, with 8 bases between. CDR3 in amino acids: CATSSGKTNYGYTF. In nucleotides, the CDR3 is TGTGCCACCAGCAGCGGGAAAACTAACTATGGCTACACCTTC.

The chain joins TRBV6-1 to TRBJ1-5; maybe TRBD1 (5 bases). The germline CDR1 and CDR2 sequences are MNHNS and SASEGT. The CDR3 totals 15 residues. V shed 3 bases and J shed 5 bases, with 14 bases lying between them. CDR3 sequence reads: CASSEGQTYYQPQHF. The CDR3 DNA is TGTGCCAGCAGTGAGGGGCAGACGTACTATCAGCCCCAGCATTTT.

The chain couples TRBV7-2 to TRBJ1-5; D not certain. The germline gives CDR1 SGHTA, CDR2 FQGNSA. The CDR3 loop spans 17 amino acids. Trimming shortened V by 0 bases and J by 2 bases, and 14 bases separated the two germline ends. This chain's CDR3 is CASSLAPRGMGNQPQHF. CDR3 DNA: TGTGCCAGCAGCTTAGCACCGCGGGGTATGGGCAATCAGCCCCAGCATTTT.

The rearrangement links TRBV27 to TRBJ2-1, with D perhaps TRBD2 (5 bases). With 3 bases removed from V and 0 bases from J, the gap between germline ends came to 21 bases. The CDR3 spans 19 residues. Germline assignment: CDR1 MNHEY and CDR2 SMNVEV (reference sequence). In nucleotides, the CDR3 is TGTGCCAGCAGTTTGTTCTGGCGACTACCCCCGAGCTCCTACAATGAGCAGTTCTTC. Residues: CASSLFWRLPPSSYNEQFF.

The chain employs TRBV5-1 and TRBJ2-2, with TRBD1 matching 7 bases. CDR3 length: 17 residues. With 4 bases clipped from V and 0 bases from J, the junction kept 9 bases outside the gene matches. In germline, CDR1 is SGHRS, CDR2 YFSETQ. The DNA of the CDR3 is TGCGCCAGCAGCGACAAGGCCGGGACAGCGAACACCGGGGAGCTGTTTTTT. Its protein is CASSDKAGTANTGELFF.

The chain carries TRBV5-6 and TRBJ1-3; D uncertain. Trimming cost V 4 bases and J 4 bases, with 9 bases left between them. The CDR3 covers 13 residues. Germline V gives CDR1 SGHDT, CDR2 YYEEEE. CDR3 in DNA: TGTGCCAGCAGCCACCAGGCAGGAAACACCATATATTTT. It encodes CASSHQAGNTIYF.

This chain uses TRBV30 with TRBJ1-6; TRBD1 agrees at 7 bases. J was trimmed by 7 bases and V by 4 bases; bases with no gene match: 13. The germline V gene has CDR1 GTSNPN and CDR2 SVGIG (reference sequence). There are 16 residues in the CDR3. CDR3 bases: TGTGCCTGGACCAGACTCCCCGGGACAGCGAATTCACCCCTCCACTTT. This encodes CAWTRLPGTANSPLHF.

CDR3 protein: CASSYHGQSSYEQYF. CDR3 DNA sequence: TGTGCCAGCAGTTACCACGGACAGAGCTCCTACGAGCAGTACTTC. The V and J genes are TRBV6-5 and TRBJ2-7; D is possibly TRBD1 (6 bases). Germline V CDR1 and CDR2: MNHEY, SVGAGI. CDR3 length equals 15 residues. V lost 2 bases and J lost 0, with 11 bases in between.

V gene TRBV18 combines with J gene TRBJ1-1; 7 nucleotides agree with TRBD1. After removal of 0 bases from V and 10 bases from J, the junction contained 5 bases not matched to a gene. CDR1 KGHSH and CDR2 LQKENI come from the germline V gene. The CDR3 length is 13 residues. The CDR3 bases are TGTGCCAGCTCACCACCGACAGGGAGAGGAGCTTTCTTT. Its protein is CASSPPTGRGAFF.

Notes on this clone: Other DNA sequences within the sample encode an identical CDR3. V usage is TRBV15 and J usage is TRBJ2-1, with 9 bases aligning to TRBD2. Looked up from germline, CDR1 is LNHNV and CDR2 is YYDKDF (reference sequence). This CDR3 is 15 amino acids long. Losses at the gene ends were 0 bases for V and 6 bases for J; bases not matched to a gene: 3. The CDR3 nucleotides read TGTGCCACCAGCAGAGAGGCGGGGGGGGGCAATGAGCAGTTCTTC. The encoded protein is CATSREAGGGNEQFF.

The chain joins TRBV28 to TRBJ2-5, with D maybe TRBD1 (6 bases). The V gene's germline CDR1 is MDHEN and CDR2 SYDVKM. The CDR3 covers 16 residues. V gave up 7 bases and J gave up 5 bases, with 23 bases separating them. The CDR3 nucleotides are TGTGCCAGCACCTCCAGGGTGGCAGGGGCAGGCGAGACCCAGTACTTC. Protein sequence: CASTSRVAGAGETQYF.

The V call is TRBV11-3, the J call TRBJ2-2; D is perhaps TRBD2 (5 bases). The CDR3 has 12 residues. Germline-derived CDR1 and CDR2 are SGHNT and YENEEA. Trimming shortened V by 3 bases and J by 7 bases, and 6 bases separated the two germline ends. Written as DNA, the CDR3 is TGTGCCAGCAGCTTGAGGGACGGGGAGCTGTTTTTT. This sequence encodes CASSLRDGELFF.

V and J are TRBV6-1 and TRBJ1-3, with TRBD1 as a possible D gene (5 bases). Trimming took off 3 bases at V and 4 bases at J, with 10 bases between the two ends. Germline V gene sequence: CDR1 MNHNS, CDR2 SASEGT. The CDR3 is made up of 14 amino acids. CDR3: CASSEPGFGNTIYF. In DNA, the CDR3 is TGTGCCAGCAGTGAGCCAGGGTTCGGAAACACCATATATTTT.

The CDR3 coding sequence is TGTGCCAGCGTCCCAGACAGGGTGATGGCAGATACGCAGTATTTT. The encoded protein is CASVPDRVMADTQYF. This chain links TRBV7-2 with TRBJ2-3; 7 bases map to TRBD1. The CDR3 extends over 15 amino acids. V trimming: 8 bases; J trimming: 4 bases; junction bases outside the gene matches: 12. The V gene's germline CDR1 is SGHTA and CDR2 FQGNSA.